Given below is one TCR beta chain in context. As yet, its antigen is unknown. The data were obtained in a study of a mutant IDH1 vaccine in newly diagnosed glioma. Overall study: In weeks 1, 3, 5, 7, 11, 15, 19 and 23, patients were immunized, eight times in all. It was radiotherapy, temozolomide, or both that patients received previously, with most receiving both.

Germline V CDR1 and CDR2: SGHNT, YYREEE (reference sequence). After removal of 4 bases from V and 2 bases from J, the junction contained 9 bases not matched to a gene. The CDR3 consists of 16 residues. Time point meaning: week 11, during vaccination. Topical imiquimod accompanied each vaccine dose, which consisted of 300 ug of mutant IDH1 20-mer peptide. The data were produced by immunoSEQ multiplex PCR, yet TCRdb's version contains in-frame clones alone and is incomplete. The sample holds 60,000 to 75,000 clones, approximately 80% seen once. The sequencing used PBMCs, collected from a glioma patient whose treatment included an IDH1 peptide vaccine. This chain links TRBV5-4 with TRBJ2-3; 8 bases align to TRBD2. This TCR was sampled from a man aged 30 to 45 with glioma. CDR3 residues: CASSPGLDGATDTQYF. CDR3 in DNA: TGTGCCAGCAGCCCGGGACTAGATGGGGCCACAGATACGCAGTATTTT.